This T cell receptor (beta chain) was observed in a study of blood T cell repertoires in COVID-19. The protocol was immunoSEQ multiplex PCR, while the TCRdb copy is restricted to in-frame clones and leaves out a portion. In the table there are 150,000 to 180,000 clones, 65% to 90% of which are singletons. This CDR3 region has 20 residues. Germline loops: CDR1 SQVTM, CDR2 ANQGSEA. Trimming cost V 6 bases and J 1 base; bases outside gene matches: 22. This clone was picked up a small number of times. Source material: peripheral blood. The receptor was isolated from a woman aged 60 to 75 with COVID-19, enrolled during active disease. This chain connects TRBV29-1 to TRBJ2-1, with 9 bases aligning to TRBD1. This chain's CDR3 is CSVWASGISGTGRSYNEQFF. The CDR3 coding sequence is TGCAGCGTGTGGGCGAGTGGGATCTCCGGGACAGGGAGATCCTACAATGAGCAGTTCTTC.